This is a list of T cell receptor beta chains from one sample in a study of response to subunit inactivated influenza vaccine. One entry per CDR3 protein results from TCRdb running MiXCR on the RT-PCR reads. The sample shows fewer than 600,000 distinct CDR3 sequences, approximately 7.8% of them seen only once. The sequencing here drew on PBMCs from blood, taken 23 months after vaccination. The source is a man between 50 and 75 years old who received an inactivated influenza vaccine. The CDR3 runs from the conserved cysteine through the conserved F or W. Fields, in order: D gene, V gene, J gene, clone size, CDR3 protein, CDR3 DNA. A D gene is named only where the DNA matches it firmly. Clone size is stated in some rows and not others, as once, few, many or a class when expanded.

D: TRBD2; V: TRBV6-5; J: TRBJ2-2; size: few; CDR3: CASSYFPTSTYTGELFF; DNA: TGTGCCAGCAGTTACTTCCCGACTAGCACATACACCGGGGAGCTGTTTTTT
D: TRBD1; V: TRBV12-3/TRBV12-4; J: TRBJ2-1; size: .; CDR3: CASDQGAGEQFF; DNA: TGTGCCAGCGATCAGGGGGCAGGGGAGCAGTTCTTC
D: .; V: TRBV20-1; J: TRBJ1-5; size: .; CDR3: CSALDTSSFSNQPQHF; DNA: TGCAGTGCTCTGGACACCTCCTCCTTTAGCAATCAGCCCCAGCATTTT
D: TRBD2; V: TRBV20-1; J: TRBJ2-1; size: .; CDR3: CSARDVGGGANEQFF; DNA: TGCAGTGCTAGAGATGTCGGCGGGGGGGCCAATGAGCAGTTCTTC
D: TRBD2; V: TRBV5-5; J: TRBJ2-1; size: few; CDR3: CASSGTSGRIRSYNEQFF; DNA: TGTGCCAGCAGCGGCACTAGCGGGAGGATTAGGTCCTACAATGAGCAGTTCTTC
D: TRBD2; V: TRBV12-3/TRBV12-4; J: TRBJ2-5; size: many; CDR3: CASSFALAGAETQYF; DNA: TGTGCCAGCAGTTTTGCTCTAGCGGGAGCAGAGACCCAGTACTTC
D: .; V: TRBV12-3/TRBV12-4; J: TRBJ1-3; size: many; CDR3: CASSWSSGNTIYF; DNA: TGTGCCAGCAGTTGGAGCTCTGGAAACACCATATATTTT
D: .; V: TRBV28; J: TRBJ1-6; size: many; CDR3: CASSSPGSPLHF; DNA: TGTGCCAGCAGTTCGCCTGGTTCACCCCTCCACTTT
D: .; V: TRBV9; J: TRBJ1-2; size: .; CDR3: CASSARDAGDAYGYTF; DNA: TGTGCCAGCAGCGCCCGGGACGCAGGGGACGCCTATGGCTACACCTTC
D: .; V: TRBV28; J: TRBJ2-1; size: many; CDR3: CASSKRYEQFF; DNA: TGTGCCAGCAGTAAGAGGTATGAGCAGTTCTTC
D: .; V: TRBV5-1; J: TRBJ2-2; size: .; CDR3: CASSLGQIRVGELFF; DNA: TGCGCCAGCAGCTTGGGCCAGATCAGGGTCGGGGAGCTGTTTTTT
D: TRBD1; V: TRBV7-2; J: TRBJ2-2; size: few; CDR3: CASSLRQGTTGELFF; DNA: TGTGCCAGCAGCCTCCGACAGGGGACCACCGGGGAGCTGTTTTTT
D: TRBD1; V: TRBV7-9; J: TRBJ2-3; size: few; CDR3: CASSHDRADTQYF; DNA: TGTGCCAGCAGCCACGACAGGGCAGATACGCAGTATTTT
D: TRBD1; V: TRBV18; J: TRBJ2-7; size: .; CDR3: CASSPPVLDRAFYEQYF; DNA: TGTGCCAGCTCACCACCAGTTCTGGACAGGGCCTTCTACGAGCAGTACTTC
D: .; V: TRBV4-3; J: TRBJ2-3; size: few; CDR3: CASSQDSRARHTQYF; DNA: TGCGCCAGCAGCCAAGATTCAAGGGCTCGGCATACGCAGTATTTT
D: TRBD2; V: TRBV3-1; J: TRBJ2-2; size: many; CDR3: CASSQVPGLAGFSANTGELFF; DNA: TGTGCCAGCAGCCAGGTACCGGGACTAGCGGGATTCTCAGCGAACACCGGGGAGCTGTTTTTT
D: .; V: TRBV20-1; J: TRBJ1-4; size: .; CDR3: CSARLNEKLFF; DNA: TGCAGTGCTAGGCTTAATGAAAAACTGTTTTTT
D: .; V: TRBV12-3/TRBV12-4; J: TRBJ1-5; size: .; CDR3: CASSYRNSNQPQHF; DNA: TGTGCCAGCAGTTACAGAAACAGCAATCAGCCCCAGCATTTT
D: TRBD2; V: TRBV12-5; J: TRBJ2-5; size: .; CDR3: CASGIAGGETQYF; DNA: TGTGCTAGTGGAATAGCGGGGGGAGAGACCCAGTACTTC
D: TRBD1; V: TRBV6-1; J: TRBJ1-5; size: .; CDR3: CASISGTGFSRGQPQHF; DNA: TGTGCCAGCATCTCCGGGACAGGGTTTTCGCGAGGTCAGCCCCAGCATTTT
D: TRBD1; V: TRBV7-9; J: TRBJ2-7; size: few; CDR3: CASSELGTGSYEQYF; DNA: TGTGCCAGCAGCGAGCTAGGGACAGGGTCGTACGAGCAGTACTTC
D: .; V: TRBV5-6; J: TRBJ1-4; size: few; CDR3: CASSSRRTASNEKLFF; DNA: TGTGCCAGCAGCTCACGAAGGACAGCCTCTAATGAAAAACTGTTTTTT
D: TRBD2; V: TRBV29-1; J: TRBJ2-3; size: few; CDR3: CSVVLAGGHTDTQYF; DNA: TGCAGCGTTGTTTTGGCGGGAGGACACACAGATACGCAGTATTTT
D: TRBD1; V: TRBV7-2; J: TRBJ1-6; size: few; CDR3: CASSLERQGPGPLHF; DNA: TGTGCCAGCAGCTTAGAGAGACAGGGGCCGGGCCCCCTCCACTTT
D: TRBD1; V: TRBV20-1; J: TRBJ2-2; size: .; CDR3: CSARDRVGELFF; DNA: TGCAGTGCTAGGGACAGGGTAGGGGAGCTGTTTTTT
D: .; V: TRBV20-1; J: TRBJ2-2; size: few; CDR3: CSAPRLQTTGELFF; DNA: TGCAGTGCCCCACGGCTGCAGACAACCGGGGAGCTGTTTTTT